These 9 T cell receptor beta chains were sequenced from one sample in a study of regulatory and conventional T cells in RAG deficiency. Blood CD4+ CD25-low CD127-high conventional T cells supplied the genomic DNA template. Measured with immunoSEQ multiplex PCR; TCRdb has only the in-frame clones, and not every one. The sample shows tens of thousands of clones, 95% to 97% of them seen only once. Separately, the same data were catalogued under a study of regulatory T cells. That work contributes: The primer mix had 52 TRBV and 13 TRBJ primers.

What was sequenced was CD25- CD4+ T cells sorted from blood. Receptors were obtained from a human donor in good health.

The rearrangement uses TRBV5-1 and TRBJ2-3; 7 nucleotides agree with TRBD1. CDR3 length: 14 amino acids. The V segment lost 4 bases and the J segment 4 bases; nucleotides outside the gene matches: 6. Germline CDR1 SGHRS, CDR2 YFSETQ. The CDR3 protein is CASSLGTVADTQYF. CDR3 coding DNA: TGCGCCAGCAGCCTGGGGACAGTCGCAGATACGCAGTATTTT.

The V call is TRBV30, the J call TRBJ1-5; maybe TRBD1 (6 bases). The germline V gene encodes CDR1 GTSNPN and CDR2 SVGIG (reference sequence). V was trimmed by 1 base and J by 7 bases, leaving 14 bases between them. The CDR3 is 14 amino acids. The CDR3 loop is CAWSGTGGGQPQHF. The CDR3 bases are TGTGCCTGGAGTGGCACGGGGGGCGGCCAGCCCCAGCATTTT.

V usage is TRBV5-1 and J usage is TRBJ2-7; D is ambiguous. V was pared by 4 bases and J by 3 bases, with 11 bases between. Per the germline V gene, CDR1 is SGHRS and CDR2 is YFSETQ. CDR3 length equals 13 residues. As DNA, the CDR3 is TGCGCCAGCAGCCTCGCCAGTAACTACGAGCAGTACTTC. Protein sequence: CASSLASNYEQYF.

As for this clone: At one end the junction does not follow the germline gene, possibly because of a read error. The sample has other DNA sequences that encode this CDR3 too. The chain uses TRBV15 and TRBJ1-6; the match to TRBD1 covers 7 bases. CDR1 is LNHNV, CDR2 YYDKDF, per germline (reference sequence). This CDR3 region has 18 residues. The CDR3 loop reads CATSGPGTVSSYNSPLHF. Written as DNA, the CDR3 is TGTGCCACCAGCGGACCCGGGACAGTGAGCTCCTATAATTCCCCCCTCCACTTT.

V is TRBV10-3 and J is TRBJ2-5; 11 nucleotides match TRBD1. V gave up 3 bases and J gave up 4 bases; unmatched junction bases: 7. The CDR3 covers 16 residues. CDR1 and CDR2 from the germline V gene are ENHRY and SYGVKD. The CDR3 protein is CAISDWGQGVRETQYF. Written as DNA, the CDR3 is TGTGCCATCAGTGATTGGGGACAGGGGGTTAGAGAGACCCAGTACTTC.

CDR3 region: CASFETDLYGYTF. DNA for the CDR3: TGTGCCAGCTTCGAGACTGATCTTTATGGCTACACCTTC. The genes are TRBV28 and TRBJ1-2; D remains unclear. Trimming left V 8 bases short and J 5 bases short, with 15 bases between. From germline, CDR1 is MDHEN and CDR2 SYDVKM. The CDR3 extends over 13 amino acids.

The chain uses TRBV7-9 and TRBJ1-6; TRBD1 agrees at 7 bases. V was pared by 5 bases and J by 9 bases, with 4 bases of the junction left unmatched. CDR3 length: 13 amino acids. Germline lookup yields CDR1 SEHNR and CDR2 FQNEAQ (reference sequence). The CDR3 DNA is TGTGCCAGCAGCCAGGGGGTAGCTTCACCCCTCCACTTT. This sequence encodes CASSQGVASPLHF. Combining the CDR3 with reference TRBV7-9 and TRBJ1-6 gives the whole variable domain DTGVSQNPRHKITKRGQNVTFRCDPISEHNRLYWYRQTLGQGPEFLTYFQNEAQLEKSRLLSDRFSAERPKGSFSTLEIQRTEQGDSAMYLCASSQGVASPLHFGNGTRLTVT.

The chain is built from TRBV7-2 and TRBJ2-7; TRBD1 matches at 7 bases. The CDR3 consists of 14 residues. The V gene end was trimmed by 5 bases and the J gene end by 6 bases; junction bases not matched to a gene: 10. CDR1 and CDR2 from the germline V gene are SGHTA and FQGNSA. CDR3 in amino acids: CASSPDREWREQYF. Here the CDR3 DNA reads TGTGCCAGCAGCCCTGACAGGGAATGGCGCGAGCAGTACTTC.

The V and J genes are TRBV30 and TRBJ1-2, with 8 nucleotides matching TRBD1. CDR3 length: 15 amino acids. J gave up 8 bases and V 5 bases, and 16 bases lay outside the gene matches. From germline, CDR1 is GTSNPN and CDR2 SVGIG (reference sequence). CDR3 sequence reads: CAWQRTGHLVEGYTF. CDR3 nucleotide sequence: TGTGCCTGGCAGAGGACAGGGCATTTGGTGGAAGGCTACACCTTC.